These T cell receptor beta chains were read from a single sample in a study of OX40 agonist ivuxolimab in advanced cancers. Assay used: immunoSEQ multiplex PCR; TCRdb lists only in-frame clones, some missing. The sample yields approximately 70,000 clones, about 90% seen once. The specimen was CD4+ or CD8+ T cells sorted from blood, collected in a trial of the OX40 agonist ivuxolimab. These receptors were collected from an adult with an advanced solid tumor such as melanoma, head and neck, liver or kidney cancer. The CDR3 runs from the conserved cysteine through the conserved F or W. Each record gives: V gene, J gene, CDR3 protein.

>TRBV6-5|TRBJ1-1
CASSLRERNTEAFF
>TRBV6-5|TRBJ2-1
CASREINEQFF
>TRBV6-5|TRBJ2-5
CASSYSAGANWEQYF
>TRBV5-1|TRBJ2-7
CASSLADRRYLNSSYEQYF
>TRBV5-1|TRBJ2-3
CASGDDTQYF
>TRBV5-1|TRBJ2-3
CASSLEPGGTDTQYF
>TRBV9|TRBJ1-3
CASSATPTGNTIYF
>TRBV29-1|TRBJ1-1
CSVAGRQDTEAFF
>TRBV5-8|TRBJ2-1
CASSRDTSYNEQFF
>TRBV9|TRBJ2-2
CASSVDPENTGELFF
>TRBV30|TRBJ1-3
CAWSVTGGGNTIYF